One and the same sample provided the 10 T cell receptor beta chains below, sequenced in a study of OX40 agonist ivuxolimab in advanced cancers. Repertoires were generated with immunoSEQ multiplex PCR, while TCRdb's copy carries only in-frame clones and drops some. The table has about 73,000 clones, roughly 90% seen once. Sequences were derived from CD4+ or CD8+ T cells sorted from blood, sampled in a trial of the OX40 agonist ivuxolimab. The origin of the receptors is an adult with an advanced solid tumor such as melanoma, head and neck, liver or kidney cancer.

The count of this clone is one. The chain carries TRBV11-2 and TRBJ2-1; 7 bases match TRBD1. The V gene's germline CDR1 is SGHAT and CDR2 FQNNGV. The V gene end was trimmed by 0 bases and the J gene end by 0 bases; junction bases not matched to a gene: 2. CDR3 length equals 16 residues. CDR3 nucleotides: TGTGCCAGCAGCTTAGAGTGGGACAGCTCCTACAATGAGCAGTTCTTC. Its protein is CASSLEWDSSYNEQFF.

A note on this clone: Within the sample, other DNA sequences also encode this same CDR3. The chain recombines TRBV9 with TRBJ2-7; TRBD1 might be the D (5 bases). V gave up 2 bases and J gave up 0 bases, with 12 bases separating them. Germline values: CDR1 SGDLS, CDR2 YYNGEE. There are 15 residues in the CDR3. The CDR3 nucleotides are TGTGCCAGCAGCGTGGCAACAGGCAGCTCCTACGAGCAGTACTTC. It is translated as CASSVATGSSYEQYF.

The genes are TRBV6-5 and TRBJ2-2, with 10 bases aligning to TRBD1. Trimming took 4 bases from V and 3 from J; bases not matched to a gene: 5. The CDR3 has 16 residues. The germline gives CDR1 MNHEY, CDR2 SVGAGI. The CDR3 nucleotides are TGTGCCAGCAGTTTAACCGGGACAGGGGACACCGGGGAGCTGTTTTTT. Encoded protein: CASSLTGTGDTGELFF.

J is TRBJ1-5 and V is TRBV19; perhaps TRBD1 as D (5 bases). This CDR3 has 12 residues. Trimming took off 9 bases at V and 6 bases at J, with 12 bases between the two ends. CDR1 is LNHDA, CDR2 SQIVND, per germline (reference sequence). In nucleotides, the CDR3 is TGTGCCAGCCACACGGGGGGTCAGCCCCAGCATTTT. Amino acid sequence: CASHTGGQPQHF.

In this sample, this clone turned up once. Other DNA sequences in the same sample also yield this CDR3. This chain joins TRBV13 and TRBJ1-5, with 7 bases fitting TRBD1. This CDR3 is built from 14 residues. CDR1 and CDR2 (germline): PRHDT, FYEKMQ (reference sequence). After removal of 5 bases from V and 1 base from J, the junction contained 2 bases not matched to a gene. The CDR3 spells CASSTGQSNQPQHF. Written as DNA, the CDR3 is TGTGCCAGCAGCACGGGACAGAGCAATCAGCCCCAGCATTTT.

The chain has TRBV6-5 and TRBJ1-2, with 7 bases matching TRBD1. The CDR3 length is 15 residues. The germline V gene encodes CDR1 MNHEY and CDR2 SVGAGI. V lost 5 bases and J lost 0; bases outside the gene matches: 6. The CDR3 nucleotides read TGTGCCAGCAGTCCTGGACAGGAAGCTAACTATGGCTACACCTTC. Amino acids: CASSPGQEANYGYTF.

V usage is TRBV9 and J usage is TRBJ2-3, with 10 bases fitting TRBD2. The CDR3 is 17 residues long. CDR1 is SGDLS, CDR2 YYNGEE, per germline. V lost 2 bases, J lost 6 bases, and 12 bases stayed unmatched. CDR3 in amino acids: CASSVASGSGGVDTQYF. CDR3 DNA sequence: TGTGCCAGCAGCGTGGCCTCCGGGAGCGGGGGGGTGGATACGCAGTATTTT.

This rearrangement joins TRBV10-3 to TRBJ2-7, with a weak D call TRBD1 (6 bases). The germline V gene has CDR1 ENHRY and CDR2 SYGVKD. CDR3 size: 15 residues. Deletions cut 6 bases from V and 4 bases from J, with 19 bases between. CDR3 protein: CAIRETGKGWYEQYF. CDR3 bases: TGTGCCATCAGAGAAACAGGGAAGGGATGGTACGAGCAGTACTTC.

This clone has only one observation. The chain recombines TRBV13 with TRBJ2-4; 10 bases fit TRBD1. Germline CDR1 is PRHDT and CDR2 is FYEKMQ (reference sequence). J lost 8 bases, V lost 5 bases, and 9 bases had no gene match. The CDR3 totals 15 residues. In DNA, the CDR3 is TGTGCCAGCAGCGCTGGGGGACAGGGGTCGGACATTCAGTACTTC. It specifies CASSAGGQGSDIQYF.

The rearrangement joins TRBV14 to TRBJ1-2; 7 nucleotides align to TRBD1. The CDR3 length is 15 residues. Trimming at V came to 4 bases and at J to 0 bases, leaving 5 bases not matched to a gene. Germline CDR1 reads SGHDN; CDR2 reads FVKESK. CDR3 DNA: TGTGCCAGCAGCCGAACAGGGGATCCTAACTATGGCTACACCTTC. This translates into CASSRTGDPNYGYTF.